This entry lists 13 T cell receptor beta chains sequenced from one sample in a study of shared clonotypes between healthy human individuals. Selected positively for CCR7 and CD45RO-negative, naive CD8 cells excluded terminally differentiated effector memory CD45RA+ cells. Only in-frame clones appear in the TCRdb table, and some are missing; sequencing was by immunoSEQ multiplex PCR. This sample carries around 640,000 clones, approximately 96% of them seen once, and the ten largest clones take approximately 0.12%. The sequenced sample was naive CD8+ T cells sorted from blood. Receptors originate from a young woman in good health.

The rearrangement links TRBV10-3 to TRBJ2-7; D might be TRBD1 or TRBD2, each matching 6 bases. The V gene lost 2 bases and the J gene lost 0 bases, with 14 bases spanning the gap. This CDR3 is built from 16 residues. CDR1 is ENHRY, CDR2 SYGVKD, per germline. The DNA of the CDR3 is TGTGCCATCAGTGAGGGGAGGACAGTCAGCTCCTACGAGCAGTACTTC. Amino acid sequence: CAISEGRTVSSYEQYF.

The chain recombines TRBV28 with TRBJ2-5; D might be TRBD2 (6 bases). This CDR3 spans 14 amino acids. The ends were cut back, 4 bases at V and 4 bases at J, with 13 bases in the middle. The germline CDR1 and CDR2 sequences are MDHEN and SYDVKM. Here the CDR3 reads CASSYASAGETQYF. The CDR3 DNA is TGTGCCAGCAGTTACGCTAGCGCGGGAGAGACCCAGTACTTC.

V and J are TRBV15 and TRBJ2-3; unclear D gene. The germline gives CDR1 LNHNV, CDR2 YYDKDF (reference sequence). This CDR3 is 13 amino acids long. V was clipped by 5 bases and J by 4 bases, with 10 bases between them. The CDR3: CATSPLTPDTQYF. The CDR3 nucleotides are TGTGCCACCAGCCCCCTAACACCAGATACGCAGTATTTT.

The rearrangement uses TRBV19 and TRBJ2-7, with 8 positions matching TRBD1. CDR1 LNHDA and CDR2 SQIVND come from the germline V gene (reference sequence). CDR3 length equals 15 residues. After removal of 5 bases from V and 4 bases from J, the junction contained 10 bases not matched to a gene. The CDR3 region is CASSQDREGAYEQYF. Written as DNA, the CDR3 is TGTGCCAGTAGTCAGGACAGGGAAGGGGCTTACGAGCAGTACTTC. Complete variable domain (other parts from reference TRBV19 and TRBJ2-7): DGGITQSPKYLFRKEGQNVTLSCEQNLNHDAMYWYRQDPGQGLRLIYYSQIVNDFQKGDIAEGYSVSREKKESFPLTVTSAQKNPTAFYLCASSQDREGAYEQYFGPGTRLTVT.

The chain uses TRBV6-5 and TRBJ2-1, with 10 bases matching TRBD2. The junction had 4 bases not matched to a gene; V was cut back by 6 bases and J by 5 bases. The germline V gene has CDR1 MNHEY and CDR2 SVGAGI. The CDR3 loop spans 14 amino acids. CDR3 region: CASSGTSVHNEQFF. DNA for the CDR3: TGTGCCAGCAGCGGGACTAGCGTCCACAATGAGCAGTTCTTC.

This chain joins TRBV5-1 and TRBJ2-7; tentative D call: TRBD1 (5 bases). Germline V gene data show CDR1 as SGHRS and CDR2 as YFSETQ. CDR3 size: 15 residues. The V end was cut by 1 base, the J end by 0 bases, with 11 bases between. The chain's CDR3 is CASSLTGSSSYEQYF. The CDR3 DNA follows: TGCGCCAGCAGCTTGACAGGTTCGAGCTCCTACGAGCAGTACTTC.

The rearrangement links TRBV7-9 to TRBJ1-4, with D maybe TRBD1 (6 bases). Trimming removed 5 bases at V and 5 bases at J, with 12 bases between. The CDR3 loop spans 14 amino acids. From germline, CDR1 is SEHNR and CDR2 FQNEAQ (reference sequence). Here the CDR3 DNA reads TGTGCCAGCAGCCAAGGGGGTTCAAATGAAAAACTGTTTTTT. Its protein is CASSQGGSNEKLFF.

The chain has TRBV4-1 and TRBJ2-7; D is ambiguous. Germline loops: CDR1 MGHRA, CDR2 YSYEKL. This CDR3 comprises 16 residues. V lost 0 bases and J 2 bases, leaving 14 bases between the germline ends. CDR3 DNA: TGCGCCAGCAGCCAAGAAAAGTCCCATTCTCCCTACGAGCAGTACTTC. As protein: CASSQEKSHSPYEQYF.

To note about this clone: Sequence at one end of the junction differs from germline and may be a read error. The rearrangement joins TRBV5-8 to TRBJ1-1; no clear D. CDR3 length: 8 amino acids. CDR1 is SGHTS and CDR2 is YDEGEE in the germline V gene. Here the CDR3 DNA reads TGTGCCAGCCTCGCGACCGCTTTT. Its translation is CASLATAF.

The rearrangement uses TRBV11-2 and TRBJ1-3; the match to TRBD1 covers 7 bases. Germline trimming cut 2 bases from V and 2 bases from J; bases unmatched to any gene: 0. CDR3 size: 14 residues. The germline CDR1 and CDR2 sequences are SGHAT and FQNNGV. The CDR3 protein is CASSLQGAGNTIYF. In DNA, the CDR3 is TGTGCCAGCAGCTTACAGGGGGCTGGAAACACCATATATTTT.

V and J are TRBV5-4 and TRBJ1-1, with D hard to call. The V end was cut by 2 bases, the J end by 7 bases, with 6 bases between. There are 11 residues in the CDR3. Looked up from germline, CDR1 is SGHNT and CDR2 is YYREEE (reference sequence). The CDR3 bases are TGTGCCAGCAGCTTATTGGGTGAAGCTTTCTTT. Its protein product is CASSLLGEAFF.

This chain uses TRBV5-1 with TRBJ2-3; D call uncertain. The V and J ends lost 1 base and 0 bases respectively, with 9 bases between them. This CDR3 is 15 amino acids long. Per germline, CDR1 SGHRS and CDR2 YFSETQ. The CDR3 nucleotides are TGCGCCAGCAGCTTGAGGGCCCCAAGCACAGATACGCAGTATTTT. Residues: CASSLRAPSTDTQYF. The complete variable domain, with remaining parts taken from reference TRBV5-1 and TRBJ2-3, reads KAGVTQTPRYLIKTRGQQVTLSCSPISGHRSVSWYQQTPGQGLQFLFEYFSETQRNKGNFPGRFSGRQFSNSRSEMNVSTLELGDSALYLCASSLRAPSTDTQYFGPGTRLTVL.

This sequence joins TRBV19 and TRBJ2-1, with D maybe TRBD2 (6 bases). Deletions cut 6 bases from V and 9 bases from J, with 12 bases between. In germline, CDR1 is LNHDA, CDR2 SQIVND (reference sequence). This CDR3 comprises 12 residues. CDR3 sequence: CASSDGSGEQFF. The CDR3 region has the DNA TGTGCCAGTAGCGACGGGAGCGGTGAGCAGTTCTTC.